This T cell receptor beta chain was sequenced in a study of cytomegalovirus exposure and HLA in healthy donors. The germline gives CDR1 SGHTA, CDR2 FQGNSA. CDR3 size: 17 residues. J gave up 4 bases and V 0 bases, and 8 bases lay outside the gene matches. PCR used 60 Vbeta primers and 13 Jbeta primers. Here immunoSEQ multiplex PCR was the method, and the copy in TCRdb shows in-frame clones only, minus some. Counted here are 150,000 to 200,000 clones, over 75% occurring once; the ten biggest clones make up around 0.97%. This chain links TRBV7-2 with TRBJ1-2; TRBD1 agrees at 10 bases. Sequenced input: PBMCs. The sequence was obtained from a woman in her fifties or sixties in good health and CMV-seropositive. CDR3 sequence reads: CASSLAQTGGSLYGYTF. CDR3 in DNA: TGTGCCAGCAGCTTAGCGCAGACAGGGGGCTCTCTCTATGGCTACACCTTC.